This T cell receptor (beta chain) comes out of a study of T cell responses to AZD1222 COVID-19 vaccine. The germline CDR1 and CDR2 sequences are SNHLY and FYNNEI. Trimming shortened V by 8 bases and J by 5 bases, and 4 bases separated the two germline ends. The CDR3 sequence is 10 residues long. General study results and limits: Unmutated variant regions reportedly attract nearly half of all spike-specific TCRs. In a largely white British group with more females than males, clonal diversity was possibly underestimated. Only a handful of AZD1222 recipients, several in all, had baseline seropositivity.

This clone came up once. Its antigen is as yet unknown. TCRdb keeps only in-frame clones here, not all; method: immunoSEQ multiplex PCR. The sample includes about 140,000 clones, roughly 92% of them seen just once. The TCR was taken from an adult in good health. The sample was peripheral blood, taken on day 0 of AZD1222 vaccination. J is TRBJ2-1 and V is TRBV2; D is unclear. The CDR3 here is CASGNNEQFF. The CDR3 nucleotides read TGTGCCAGCGGGAACAATGAGCAGTTCTTC.